These 4 T cell receptor beta chains came from one sample sequenced in a study of OX40 agonist ivuxolimab in advanced cancers. Profiled with immunoSEQ multiplex PCR; TCRdb holds only in-frame clones, not every one. This table holds about 68,000 clones, roughly four fifths found once. This specimen was CD4+ or CD8+ T cells sorted from blood, taken in a trial of the OX40 agonist ivuxolimab. Source of these receptors: an adult with an advanced solid tumor such as melanoma, head and neck, liver or kidney cancer.

V usage is TRBV7-6 and J usage is TRBJ2-3; D gene uncertain. CDR3 length: 14 amino acids. Germline V lookup: CDR1 SGHVS, CDR2 FNYEAQ. Trimming removed 1 base at V and 3 bases at J, with 8 bases between. The CDR3 here is CASSLVDSTDTQYF. The CDR3 DNA sequence: TGTGCCAGCAGCTTAGTGGATTCTACAGATACGCAGTATTTT.

The chain uses TRBV4-1 and TRBJ1-6, with D hard to call. Trimming cost V 2 bases and J 0 bases, with 11 bases left between them. This CDR3 is 17 amino acids long. CDR1 is MGHRA, CDR2 YSYEKL, per germline. CDR3 bases: TGCGCCAGCAGCCAATACCTCAGGAGCTCCTATAATTCACCCCTCCACTTT. Encoded protein: CASSQYLRSSYNSPLHF.

This chain joins TRBV25-1 and TRBJ1-2, with 7 bases identical to TRBD1. Germline values: CDR1 MGHDK, CDR2 SYGVNS. V dropped 4 bases and J dropped 4; count of bases not matched to a gene: 0. This CDR3 is built from 12 residues. CDR3 protein: CASSAGGYGYTF. CDR3 bases: TGTGCCAGCAGTGCAGGGGGCTATGGCTACACCTTC.

The gene calls are TRBV7-2 and TRBJ1-2, with 9 bases matching TRBD1. Germline CDR1 and CDR2: SGHTA and FQGNSA. The CDR3 is 15 amino acids. V shed 2 bases and J 8 bases; nucleotides not matched to a gene: 9. CDR3 nucleotides: TGTGCCAGCAGCTTAACACCGGGACAGGGTCAGGGCTACACCTTC. It specifies CASSLTPGQGQGYTF. The full variable domain, in which reference TRBV7-2 and TRBJ1-2 provide the parts outside the CDR3, is GAGVSQSPSNKVTEKGKDVELRCDPISGHTALYWYRQSLGQGLEFLIYFQGNSAPDKSGLPSDRFSAERTGGSVSTLTIQRTQQEDSAVYLCASSLTPGQGQGYTFGSGTRLTVV.